These 5 T cell receptor beta chains share one sample of origin, sequenced in a study of T cells after yellow fever vaccination. One entry per CDR3 protein, called by TCRdb with MiXCR from the 5' RACE reads. The table lists 400,000 or so distinct CDR3 sequences, roughly a sixth of them singletons. The sample in question was PBMCs, obtained before the yellow fever booster vaccination. The receptors here all came from a man aged 18 to 30 who received the YFV17D yellow fever vaccine.

This chain links TRBV6-6 with TRBJ1-2; maybe TRBD1 (6 bases). Looked up from germline, CDR1 is MNHNY and CDR2 is SVGAGI (reference sequence). V lost 7 bases and J 3 bases, leaving 15 bases between the germline ends. The CDR3 has 14 amino acids. The CDR3 coding sequence is TGTGCCAGCATCAACAGGGAAGGGGACTATGGCTACACCTTC. This sequence encodes CASINREGDYGYTF.

The chain couples TRBV7-2 to TRBJ1-5; 9 positions agree with TRBD1. This CDR3 spans 16 amino acids. Germline CDR1 and CDR2: SGHTA and FQGNSA. V shed 3 bases and J 1 base; nucleotides not matched to a gene: 4. CDR3 sequence reads: CASSFMTGGSNQPQHF. In DNA form, the CDR3 reads TGTGCCAGCAGCTTTATGACAGGGGGAAGCAATCAGCCCCAGCATTTT.

The J gene is TRBJ2-7, the V gene TRBV6-5; TRBD1 matches at 7 bases. There are 16 residues in the CDR3. The V gene end was trimmed by 10 bases and the J gene end by 4 bases; junction bases not matched to a gene: 19. CDR1 and CDR2 (germline): MNHEY, SVGAGI. The CDR3 DNA is TGTGCCACCCAGGCCGCTAGAGAGACAGGGACATACGAGCAGTACGTC. Amino acid sequence: CATQAARETGTYEQYV.

CDR3 bases: TGCAGTGCTAGAGATCAGGGACAGGGAGGAAACATTCAGTACTTC. Translating it yields CSARDQGQGGNIQYF. This sequence joins TRBV20-1 and TRBJ2-4, with TRBD1 matching over 9 bases. Trimming removed 0 bases from V and 6 bases from J; junction bases left unmatched: 6. The CDR3 contains 15 residues. CDR1 is DFQATT, CDR2 SNEGSKA, per germline (reference sequence).

This clonotype was picked up a small number of times. The chain joins TRBV7-2 to TRBJ2-2; D might be TRBD1 (5 bases). The CDR3 is 14 residues long. V lost 2 bases and J lost 4, with 8 bases in between. Germline V gene sequence: CDR1 SGHTA, CDR2 FQGNSA. This CDR3 reads CASSLRQSTGELFF. Written as DNA, the CDR3 is TGTGCCAGCAGCTTAAGACAGAGCACCGGGGAGCTGTTTTTT.